These 13 T cell receptor beta chains were sequenced from one sample in a study of cytomegalovirus exposure and HLA in healthy donors (dated by TCRdb to the late 2010s). The library was made by the immunoSEQ multiplex PCR assay. TCRdb provides this immuneACCESS table in a form limited to in-frame rearrangements. Some clones are lacking; in checked studies, under half of them reflect an unresolved V gene, and why the rest are absent is not known. A total of approximately 120,000 clones appear in this sample, roughly 93% of them only once. The ten top clones hold approximately 1.3% of the sample. Sequencing input: PBMCs. The receptors derive from a woman between 18 and 29 years old in good health and CMV-seronegative.

The V gene is TRBV10-1, the J gene TRBJ2-3; possibly TRBD2 for D (6 bases). The V gene lost 3 bases and the J gene lost 7 bases, with 14 bases spanning the gap. This CDR3 is built from 14 residues. Germline assignment: CDR1 WNHNN and CDR2 SYGVQD (reference sequence). The CDR3 bases are TGCGCCAGCAGTGACGCCCCCGGAGGGTATACGCAGTATTTT. Translated: CASSDAPGGYTQYF.

The chain combines TRBV6-1 with TRBJ1-5; no clear D gene. Trimming took 6 bases from V and 0 from J, leaving 12 bases between them. CDR1 and CDR2 from the germline V gene are MNHNS and SASEGT. The CDR3 consists of 15 residues. Written as DNA, the CDR3 is TGTGCCAGCAGGGGCGAGGGTAATAGCAATCAGCCCCAGCATTTT. Its protein is CASRGEGNSNQPQHF.

The chain is built from TRBV27 and TRBJ2-7, with D perhaps matching TRBD1 (6 bases). This CDR3 region has 15 residues. Germline V CDR1 and CDR2: MNHEY, SMNVEV (reference sequence). Trimming removed 6 bases from V and 3 bases from J, with 18 bases in between. In DNA form, the CDR3 reads TGTGCCAGCAGGATAACAGGGTGGGGAGACTACGAGCAGTACTTC. This translates into CASRITGWGDYEQYF.

The chain recombines TRBV25-1 with TRBJ2-5, with 7 bases that match TRBD1. In germline, CDR1 is MGHDK, CDR2 SYGVNS. V gave up 5 bases and J gave up 1 base; unmatched junction bases: 10. The CDR3 has 16 residues. The CDR3 nucleotides read TGTGCCAGCAGTCAACATCAGGGGACAGCCCAAGAGACCCAGTACTTC. This codes for CASSQHQGTAQETQYF.

The chain is built from TRBV2 and TRBJ2-2; D might be TRBD2 (5 bases). CDR1 is SNHLY and CDR2 is FYNNEI in the germline V gene. The length of the CDR3 is 13 residues. Trimming took 6 bases from V and 6 from J, leaving 11 bases between them. CDR3 coding DNA: TGTGCCAGCAGCGCGGACTCGGCCGGGGAGCTGTTTTTT. The encoded protein is CASSADSAGELFF.

The chain is built from TRBV2 and TRBJ2-3; D is unresolved. Germline V lookup: CDR1 SNHLY, CDR2 FYNNEI. V was cut by 5 bases and J by 5 bases, with 14 bases left in between. The CDR3 consists of 14 residues. CDR3: CASSMVGVLDTQYF. DNA of the CDR3: TGTGCCAGCAGTATGGTCGGAGTATTAGATACGCAGTATTTT.

The chain joins TRBV5-4 to TRBJ2-5, with D perhaps matching TRBD2 (6 bases). The germline CDR1 and CDR2 sequences are SGHNT and YYREEE (reference sequence). V dropped 4 bases and J dropped 5 bases, with 18 bases sitting between them. The CDR3 has 15 amino acids. The CDR3 DNA sequence: TGTGCCAGCAGCGAGGGTACTAGCCCAGGGGAGACCCAGTACTTC. Its translation is CASSEGTSPGETQYF.

The J gene is TRBJ2-1, the V gene TRBV4-1, with 11 bases lining up with TRBD2. Trimming at V came to 6 bases and at J to 7 bases, leaving 20 bases not matched to a gene. The CDR3 has 19 residues. Germline V gene data show CDR1 as MGHRA and CDR2 as YSYEKL. CDR3 DNA: TGCGCCAGCAGTCGTGGGGGGGAGACACTAGCGGGGGAAACGAATGAGCAGTTCTTC. Amino acid sequence: CASSRGGETLAGETNEQFF.

J is TRBJ2-3 and V is TRBV30, with TRBD1 matching over 8 bases. J was trimmed by 5 bases and V by 0 bases; bases with no gene match: 7. Germline V gene data show CDR1 as GTSNPN and CDR2 as SVGIG (reference sequence). The CDR3 extends over 15 amino acids. DNA of the CDR3: TGTGCCTGGAGTGTAATGGGACAGGCGGGAGATACGCAGTATTTT. Translation: CAWSVMGQAGDTQYF. The whole variable domain, filled in from reference TRBV30 and TRBJ2-3, reads SQTIHQWPATLVQPVGSPLSLECTVEGTSNPNLYWYRQAAGRGLQLLFYSVGIGQISSEVPQNLSASRPQDRQFILSSKKLLLSDSGFYLCAWSVMGQAGDTQYFGPGTRLTVL.

The rearrangement links TRBV25-1 to TRBJ1-1, with 7 positions matching TRBD1. Germline V lookup: CDR1 MGHDK, CDR2 SYGVNS. This CDR3 region has 14 residues. V lost 5 bases and J lost 3; bases outside the gene matches: 6. CDR3 sequence (DNA): TGTGCCAGCAGTCACACGACAGGGCACACTGAAGCTTTCTTT. Encoded protein: CASSHTTGHTEAFF.

This clone appeared once. This chain connects TRBV4-1 to TRBJ1-5, with D possibly matching TRBD1 (5 bases). Per the germline V gene, CDR1 is MGHRA and CDR2 is YSYEKL. The CDR3 has 17 residues. Trimming left V 0 bases short and J 3 bases short, with 15 bases between. CDR3 sequence reads: CASSQESIGGNNQPQHF. As DNA, the CDR3 is TGCGCCAGCAGCCAAGAAAGCATCGGGGGAAACAATCAGCCCCAGCATTTT.

The genes are TRBV2 and TRBJ1-3; D gene ambiguous. Germline V gene lookup returns CDR1 SNHLY and CDR2 FYNNEI. The CDR3 extends over 13 amino acids. The germline V and J ends were trimmed by 1 base and 6 bases, with 7 bases remaining between them. CDR3 region: CASSEEQLNTIYF. In DNA form, the CDR3 reads TGTGCCAGCAGTGAAGAACAGCTAAACACCATATATTTT.

The V gene is TRBV7-2, the J gene TRBJ1-2; TRBD1 might be the D (5 bases). V was clipped by 1 base and J by 5 bases, with 14 bases between them. There are 15 residues in the CDR3. The germline V gene has CDR1 SGHTA and CDR2 FQGNSA. DNA of the CDR3: TGTGCCAGCAGCTTAGTCGGGGGGGGAGATTATGGCTACACCTTC. Protein: CASSLVGGGDYGYTF.